Listed below are T cell receptor beta chains from one sample, sequenced in a study of technical replicates of blood from a handful of donors. Measured with immunoSEQ multiplex PCR; TCRdb has only the in-frame clones, and not every one. This table holds about 68,000 clones, about 97% found once. Sequenced input: T cells isolated from PBMCs. These TCRs come from a human donor in good health. Both conserved end residues are part of each CDR3. Fields, in order: CDR3 DNA, CDR3 protein, V gene, J gene, clone size, D gene. A D gene is named only where the DNA matches it firmly. Some rows have no size entry. The others give once, few or many, or a class for an expanded clone.

CDR3nt: TGTGCCAGCAGCCCGGAGGGATCCATCGAGCAGTACTTC; CDR3aa: CASSPEGSIEQYF; v_gene: TRBV16; j_gene: TRBJ2-7; abundance: -; d_gene: -
CDR3nt: TGTGCCTGGAGTGCTGGCCTAGCAGATACGCAGTATTTT; CDR3aa: CAWSAGLADTQYF; v_gene: TRBV30; j_gene: TRBJ2-3; abundance: -; d_gene: -
CDR3nt: TGTGCCAGCAGCTTTGATGGCGGAGGAGCCTACGAGCAGTACTTC; CDR3aa: CASSFDGGGAYEQYF; v_gene: TRBV7-3; j_gene: TRBJ2-7; abundance: once; d_gene: -
CDR3nt: TGCGCCAGCAGCCAATCTCAGGGTTGGAGAGGCTACACCTTC; CDR3aa: CASSQSQGWRGYTF; v_gene: TRBV4-1; j_gene: TRBJ1-2; abundance: once; d_gene: -
CDR3nt: TGTGCCAGCAGCGTTAATACGGGACAGGGGGCTGGGCAGTTCTTC; CDR3aa: CASSVNTGQGAGQFF; v_gene: TRBV9; j_gene: TRBJ2-1; abundance: -; d_gene: TRBD1
CDR3nt: TGTGCCAGCAGTTCCGACAGAAGTAACACTGAAGCTTTCTTT; CDR3aa: CASSSDRSNTEAFF; v_gene: TRBV28; j_gene: TRBJ1-1; abundance: -; d_gene: -
CDR3nt: TGTGCCAGCTCACCTCAGGGCGGGAGCTGGGGCTCCTACGAGCAGTACTTC; CDR3aa: CASSPQGGSWGSYEQYF; v_gene: TRBV18; j_gene: TRBJ2-7; abundance: -; d_gene: TRBD2
CDR3nt: TGTGCCAGCAGCGTGCCTCTAGCGGGAGGGTCCTACGAGCAGTACTTC; CDR3aa: CASSVPLAGGSYEQYF; v_gene: TRBV7-9; j_gene: TRBJ2-7; abundance: -; d_gene: TRBD2
CDR3nt: TGTGCCAGCAGTGGTTCAGACAATCAGCCCCAGCATTTT; CDR3aa: CASSGSDNQPQHF; v_gene: TRBV6-1; j_gene: TRBJ1-5; abundance: -; d_gene: -
CDR3nt: TGTGCCAGCAGCCGAGGGGGACAGGGAGGGAAGACCCAGTACTTC; CDR3aa: CASSRGGQGGKTQYF; v_gene: TRBV7-7; j_gene: TRBJ2-5; abundance: once; d_gene: TRBD1
CDR3nt: TGTGCCAGCAGTTTATCGAATACAGGAACAGATCAGCCCCAGCATTTT; CDR3aa: CASSLSNTGTDQPQHF; v_gene: TRBV27; j_gene: TRBJ1-5; abundance: -; d_gene: -
CDR3nt: TGTGCCAGCAGCGTTTATATTACCGGGGAGCTGTTTTTT; CDR3aa: CASSVYITGELFF; v_gene: TRBV9; j_gene: TRBJ2-2; abundance: -; d_gene: -
CDR3nt: TGTGCCAGCAGCGTATATGATGACGTCGGGGATACGCAGTATTTT; CDR3aa: CASSVYDDVGDTQYF; v_gene: TRBV9; j_gene: TRBJ2-3; abundance: -; d_gene: -
CDR3nt: TGTGCCAGCAGTGAATTTTCAGGGGGAGCTTTCTTT; CDR3aa: CASSEFSGGAFF; v_gene: TRBV25-1; j_gene: TRBJ1-1; abundance: -; d_gene: TRBD1
CDR3nt: TGTGCCACCAGCAGAGATCTATCGGGGAACAATGAGCAGTTCTTC; CDR3aa: CATSRDLSGNNEQFF; v_gene: TRBV15; j_gene: TRBJ2-1; abundance: -; d_gene: -
CDR3nt: TGTGCCAGCAGTTGGTCAGGGTGGGATCAGCCCCAGCATTTT; CDR3aa: CASSWSGWDQPQHF; v_gene: TRBV27; j_gene: TRBJ1-5; abundance: -; d_gene: -
CDR3nt: TGTGCCACCCGGAGCGGGAGCTCTCTCGAGCAGTACTTC; CDR3aa: CATRSGSSLEQYF; v_gene: TRBV6-5; j_gene: TRBJ2-7; abundance: -; d_gene: TRBD2
CDR3nt: TGTGCCAGTAGTATTGGACTAGCGGGAGATTTCGCCGGGGAGCTGTTTTTT; CDR3aa: CASSIGLAGDFAGELFF; v_gene: TRBV19; j_gene: TRBJ2-2; abundance: once; d_gene: TRBD2
CDR3nt: TGTGCCAGCAGTGGACTCCGCTCTGGAAACACCATATATTTT; CDR3aa: CASSGLRSGNTIYF; v_gene: TRBV6-1; j_gene: TRBJ1-3; abundance: once; d_gene: -
CDR3nt: TGTGCCAGCAGCTTGGACTACTCTGGGGCCAACGTCCTGACTTTC; CDR3aa: CASSLDYSGANVLTF; v_gene: TRBV5-8; j_gene: TRBJ2-6; abundance: -; d_gene: -
CDR3nt: TGCGCCAGCAGCTCAACAGGGGGTAGGAGCAATCAGCCCCAGCATTTT; CDR3aa: CASSSTGGRSNQPQHF; v_gene: TRBV5-1; j_gene: TRBJ1-5; abundance: -; d_gene: TRBD1
CDR3nt: TGTGCCAGCAGCTTATCTGGGAGGGCGGCGGGGACCACAGATACGCAGTATTTT; CDR3aa: CASSLSGRAAGTTDTQYF; v_gene: TRBV7-2; j_gene: TRBJ2-3; abundance: -; d_gene: TRBD2
CDR3nt: TGCGCCAGCAGCTTGGCACTTATCCAAGAGACCCAGTACTTC; CDR3aa: CASSLALIQETQYF; v_gene: TRBV5-1; j_gene: TRBJ2-5; abundance: -; d_gene: -
CDR3nt: TGTGCCAGCAGTGAAGTGCCGGGACAAGAGACCCAGTACTTC; CDR3aa: CASSEVPGQETQYF; v_gene: TRBV2; j_gene: TRBJ2-5; abundance: once; d_gene: -
CDR3nt: TGCGCCAGCAGGCCGGGTTCAGGCACAGATACGCAGTATTTT; CDR3aa: CASRPGSGTDTQYF; v_gene: TRBV5-1; j_gene: TRBJ2-3; abundance: -; d_gene: -
CDR3nt: TGTGCCAGCAGTCTAGCGGGAGCTGGAGATACGCAGTATTTT; CDR3aa: CASSLAGAGDTQYF; v_gene: TRBV27; j_gene: TRBJ2-3; abundance: -; d_gene: TRBD2
CDR3nt: TGTGCCACCAGCAGAGATCCGGGACTAGGTGTGGATACGCAGTATTTT; CDR3aa: CATSRDPGLGVDTQYF; v_gene: TRBV15; j_gene: TRBJ2-3; abundance: -; d_gene: TRBD2
CDR3nt: TGTGCCAGTAGTATAGGGGAGACAATGAACACTGAAGCTTTCTTT; CDR3aa: CASSIGETMNTEAFF; v_gene: TRBV19; j_gene: TRBJ1-1; abundance: -; d_gene: -
CDR3nt: TGTGCCAGCAGTTTTAGTGCGGGATACAATGAGCAGTTCTTC; CDR3aa: CASSFSAGYNEQFF; v_gene: TRBV27; j_gene: TRBJ2-1; abundance: once; d_gene: -
CDR3nt: TGTGCCAGCAGTTTGGGGACAGGGGCCTACGAGCAGTACTTC; CDR3aa: CASSLGTGAYEQYF; v_gene: TRBV28; j_gene: TRBJ2-7; abundance: -; d_gene: TRBD1
CDR3nt: TGTGCCAGTACCCCAAGGGGATATGGCTACACCTTC; CDR3aa: CASTPRGYGYTF; v_gene: TRBV19; j_gene: TRBJ1-2; abundance: -; d_gene: -
CDR3nt: TGTGCCACCGGACTAGCGGTCACAGATACGCAGTATTTT; CDR3aa: CATGLAVTDTQYF; v_gene: TRBV7-9; j_gene: TRBJ2-3; abundance: -; d_gene: TRBD2
CDR3nt: TGTGCCATCAGCCAGGGAGGCACTGAAGCTTTCTTT; CDR3aa: CAISQGGTEAFF; v_gene: TRBV10-3; j_gene: TRBJ1-1; abundance: once; d_gene: -
CDR3nt: TGCAGTGCTAGGTCAAATGAGCAGTTCTTC; CDR3aa: CSARSNEQFF; v_gene: TRBV20-1; j_gene: TRBJ2-1; abundance: once; d_gene: -
CDR3nt: TGTGCCACAACGACAGGGGACGGCTACACCTTC; CDR3aa: CATTTGDGYTF; v_gene: TRBV27; j_gene: TRBJ1-2; abundance: once; d_gene: TRBD1
CDR3nt: TGTGCCAGCAGCCCAAGGGACAGGGGGCGGGAGACCCAGTACTTC; CDR3aa: CASSPRDRGRETQYF; v_gene: TRBV7-9; j_gene: TRBJ2-5; abundance: -; d_gene: TRBD1
CDR3nt: TGCGCCAGCAGCCAAGAACCGGGGGTACTGGCAACTAATGAAAAACTGTTTTTT; CDR3aa: CASSQEPGVLATNEKLFF; v_gene: TRBV4-1; j_gene: TRBJ1-4; abundance: -; d_gene: -
CDR3nt: TGTGCCAGCAGCTTAACAGGGACAGATACGCAGTATTTT; CDR3aa: CASSLTGTDTQYF; v_gene: TRBV11-3; j_gene: TRBJ2-3; abundance: -; d_gene: -
CDR3nt: TGTGCCAGCAGTTGCACGGGACTAGCGGTTTACGAGCAGTACTTC; CDR3aa: CASSCTGLAVYEQYF; v_gene: TRBV13; j_gene: TRBJ2-7; abundance: -; d_gene: TRBD2
CDR3nt: TGCAGCGTTGCCCTTGAGGGGACAGGGGACACTGAAGCTTTCTTT; CDR3aa: CSVALEGTGDTEAFF; v_gene: TRBV29-1; j_gene: TRBJ1-1; abundance: -; d_gene: TRBD1
CDR3nt: TGTGCCAGCACCCGATCTACAGGGGCTAACTATGGCTACACCTTC; CDR3aa: CASTRSTGANYGYTF; v_gene: TRBV7-9; j_gene: TRBJ1-2; abundance: -; d_gene: TRBD1
CDR3nt: TGTGCCAGCAGCTTGGGCCCCACCGAGACCTACGAGCAGTACTTC; CDR3aa: CASSLGPTETYEQYF; v_gene: TRBV5-6; j_gene: TRBJ2-7; abundance: -; d_gene: -
CDR3nt: TGTGCCAGCAGCGCGATGCAGGGAGGGAATGAGCAGTTCTTC; CDR3aa: CASSAMQGGNEQFF; v_gene: TRBV14; j_gene: TRBJ2-1; abundance: -; d_gene: TRBD2
CDR3nt: TGTGCCAGCAGCTTAATGGTGGGACAGGGGCCTCTTGGGGCTTTCTTT; CDR3aa: CASSLMVGQGPLGAFF; v_gene: TRBV7-9; j_gene: TRBJ1-1; abundance: -; d_gene: TRBD1
CDR3nt: TGTGCCATCAGTGAGGGGGGGTTCGGCAATCAGCCCCAGCATTTT; CDR3aa: CAISEGGFGNQPQHF; v_gene: TRBV10-3; j_gene: TRBJ1-5; abundance: -; d_gene: -
CDR3nt: TGTGCCAGCAGTGAAAGGGGATTTAGCCCAGATACGCAGTATTTT; CDR3aa: CASSERGFSPDTQYF; v_gene: TRBV25-1; j_gene: TRBJ2-3; abundance: -; d_gene: -
CDR3nt: TGTGCCAGCAGTTTATTTTCCGGAGAGACCCAGTACTTC; CDR3aa: CASSLFSGETQYF; v_gene: TRBV27; j_gene: TRBJ2-5; abundance: -; d_gene: -
CDR3nt: TGCAGCGAGCACCCCGGGACATCTTTATACGAGCAGTACTTC; CDR3aa: CSEHPGTSLYEQYF; v_gene: TRBV29-1; j_gene: TRBJ2-7; abundance: -; d_gene: -
CDR3nt: TGTGCCAGCGGGCCCGGAGGAACAGAAGAGACCCAGTACTTC; CDR3aa: CASGPGGTEETQYF; v_gene: TRBV2; j_gene: TRBJ2-5; abundance: once; d_gene: -
CDR3nt: TGCAGCGTTGAAGCTCAGGGGGAGAACTATGGCTACACCTTC; CDR3aa: CSVEAQGENYGYTF; v_gene: TRBV29-1; j_gene: TRBJ1-2; abundance: -; d_gene: TRBD1
CDR3nt: TGCGCCAGCAGCTCGGGGGATAGGAACACTGAAGCTTTCTTT; CDR3aa: CASSSGDRNTEAFF; v_gene: TRBV5-1; j_gene: TRBJ1-1; abundance: -; d_gene: -